The rows below give T cell receptor beta chains drawn from one sample of a study of vaccination and CD4 T cells after COVID-19. MiXCR, applied by TCRdb to the PCR reads, yields one record per CDR3 protein. The sample consists of fewer than 5,000 distinct CDR3 sequences, roughly a fifth of them appearing once. These receptors' targets are unknown. Specimen: CD4+ T cells from blood, cultured in vitro. These receptors originate from a human donor who had recovered from COVID-19. Each CDR3 is given with its conserved first and last residue. A D gene is named only where the DNA matches it firmly. Where a row states a size, it is once, few, many or the class of an expanded clone; other rows omit it.

V	J	D	size	CDR3	DNA
TRBV11-2	TRBJ2-2	.	few	CASSPWRGKPNTGELFF	TGTGCCAGCAGCCCGTGGAGGGGCAAACCGAACACCGGGGAGCTGTTTTTT
TRBV6-1	TRBJ1-6	TRBD1	medium-sized	CASSSGTGSYNSPLHF	TGTGCCAGCAGCTCCGGGACAGGGTCCTATAATTCACCCCTCCACTTT
TRBV12-3/TRBV12-4	TRBJ1-2	.	.	CASSRLSRALNGYGYTF	TGTGCCAGCAGCCGACTTTCGAGGGCTTTAAATGGATATGGCTACACCTTC
TRBV19	TRBJ1-5	.	.	CASRIKGRSGQPQHF	TGTGCCAGTAGGATCAAGGGCAGAAGTGGTCAGCCCCAGCATTTT
TRBV4-2	TRBJ1-6	.	.	CASSQDLTGNSPLHF	TGTGCCAGCAGCCAAGACTTAACGGGGAATTCACCCCTCCACTTT
TRBV18	TRBJ2-7	.	once	CASSPRMGEQYF	TGTGCCAGCTCACCACGAATGGGGGAGCAGTACTTC
TRBV5-1	TRBJ2-5	TRBD2	medium-sized	CASSLRGGGEETQYF	TGCGCCAGCAGCTTACGTGGGGGAGGGGAAGAGACCCAGTACTTC
TRBV6-5	TRBJ1-2	.	few	CASSWGRLDYGYTF	TGTGCCAGCAGTTGGGGGAGGCTGGACTATGGCTACACCTTC
TRBV18	TRBJ1-1	.	few	CASSPTQGVITEAFF	TGTGCCAGCTCACCGACGCAGGGAGTTATCACTGAAGCTTTCTTT
TRBV7-9	TRBJ2-7	.	few	CASSLVGYEQYF	TGTGCCAGCAGCTTAGTCGGCTACGAGCAGTACTTC
TRBV9	TRBJ2-6	.	.	CASSLGESSGANVLTF	TGTGCCAGCAGCCTAGGCGAGAGCTCTGGGGCCAACGTCCTGACTTTC
TRBV20-1	TRBJ2-5	.	medium-sized	CSARTDRETQYF	TGCAGTGCTAGGACGGATCGGGAGACCCAGTACTTC
TRBV2	TRBJ2-4	TRBD2	few	CASSVELAGLAKNIQYF	TGTGCCAGCAGTGTCGAACTAGCGGGTTTAGCCAAAAACATTCAGTACTTC
TRBV20-1	TRBJ2-7	TRBD2	.	CSARKASGGAYEQYF	TGCAGTGCTAGAAAGGCTAGCGGGGGGGCGTACGAGCAGTACTTC
TRBV18	TRBJ2-3	TRBD2	few	CASSQGTSGGSTDTQYF	TGTGCCAGCTCACAAGGGACTAGCGGGGGCAGCACAGATACGCAGTATTTT
TRBV21-1	TRBJ1-2	.	medium-sized	CASSVPGTGVTANYGYTF	TGTGCCAGCAGCGTCCCCGGGACAGGGGTAACTGCTAACTATGGCTACACCTTC
TRBV12-3/TRBV12-4	TRBJ1-2	TRBD1	large	CASSFGTGVNGYTF	TGTGCCAGCAGTTTCGGGACAGGGGTAAATGGCTACACCTTC
TRBV5-1	TRBJ1-6	.	.	CASSLGGRRNSPLHF	TGCGCCAGCAGCTTGGGAGGCAGGCGAAATTCACCCCTCCACTTT
TRBV30	TRBJ1-2	.	few	CAWSVRWHYGYTF	TGTGCCTGGAGTGTACGCTGGCACTATGGCTACACCTTC
TRBV20-1	TRBJ2-2	TRBD2	medium-sized	CSARVGGGALTGELFF	TGCAGTGCTAGAGTAGGCGGGGGGGCTCTCACCGGGGAGCTGTTTTTT
TRBV5-1	TRBJ1-1	TRBD1	.	CASSLIEGARNTEAFF	TGCGCCAGCAGCTTGATAGAGGGGGCCAGGAACACTGAAGCTTTCTTT
TRBV5-1	TRBJ2-5	.	.	CASSLRLGGEETQYF	TGCGCCAGCAGCTTGAGGCTAGGGGGGGAAGAGACCCAGTACTTC
TRBV5-6	TRBJ1-1	.	few	CASRPIGGDTEAFF	TGTGCCAGCAGACCCATTGGGGGTGACACTGAAGCTTTCTTT
TRBV29-1	TRBJ2-3	.	.	CSVSAPLTDTQYF	TGCAGCGTTTCGGCGCCCCTCACAGATACGCAGTATTTT
TRBV2	TRBJ1-2	TRBD1	large	CASSGTGFYGYTF	TGTGCCAGCAGTGGGACAGGATTCTATGGCTACACCTTC
TRBV7-3	TRBJ1-6	TRBD1	medium-sized	CASSRQGSPLHF	TGTGCCAGCAGCCGACAGGGTTCACCCCTCCACTTT
TRBV9	TRBJ1-1	.	.	CASSVLEGVTEAFF	TGTGCCAGCAGCGTATTAGAGGGGGTCACTGAAGCTTTCTTT
TRBV12-3/TRBV12-4	TRBJ1-1	.	few	CASSTRKYTEAFF	TGTGCCAGCAGCACCAGGAAATACACTGAAGCTTTCTTT
TRBV5-1	TRBJ2-3	.	.	CASSPNRGGVDTQYF	TGCGCCAGCAGCCCAAACAGGGGAGGCGTAGATACGCAGTATTTT
TRBV2	TRBJ1-2	TRBD1	.	CAGSPSTGARYGYTF	TGTGCCGGCAGTCCCTCGACAGGGGCTCGCTATGGCTACACCTTC
TRBV5-1	TRBJ2-2	.	.	CASSLATDNTGELFF	TGCGCCAGCAGCTTGGCGACCGACAACACCGGGGAGCTGTTTTTT
TRBV30	TRBJ2-2	TRBD2	few	CAWSVRAGGTGELFF	TGTGCCTGGAGTGTACGGGCGGGGGGAACCGGGGAGCTGTTTTTT
TRBV27	TRBJ1-1	.	.	CASSRGAVNTEAFF	TGTGCCAGTAGCCGGGGAGCCGTGAACACTGAAGCTTTCTTT
TRBV7-8	TRBJ1-5	.	few	CASSLAGGIYSNQPQHF	TGTGCCAGCAGCTTAGCAGGGGGGATATATAGCAATCAGCCCCAGCATTTT
TRBV2	TRBJ2-7	TRBD2	few	CASRGLASYEQYF	TGTGCCAGCAGGGGACTAGCTTCCTACGAGCAGTACTTC
TRBV18	TRBJ1-1	.	.	CASSPPAGVGVSEAFF	TGTGCCAGCTCACCACCGGCAGGGGTCGGAGTGTCTGAAGCTTTCTTT
TRBV19	TRBJ1-3	.	few	CASSITGLSGNTIYF	TGTGCCAGTAGTATAACAGGGCTCTCTGGAAACACCATATATTTT
TRBV28	TRBJ1-2	.	few	CASSLNSGGHGGYTF	TGTGCCAGCAGTTTAAATTCCGGGGGCCACGGGGGCTACACCTTC
TRBV29-1	TRBJ2-7	TRBD1	.	CSVEGPGTGRYEQYF	TGCAGCGTTGAAGGGCCAGGGACAGGGAGGTACGAGCAGTACTTC
TRBV30	TRBJ2-5	TRBD1	.	CAWSVHKGQTGETQYF	TGTGCCTGGAGTGTACATAAGGGGCAGACAGGGGAGACCCAGTACTTC
TRBV7-9	TRBJ2-7	.	medium-sized	CASSWDLRGDYEQYF	TGTGCCAGCAGCTGGGACCTACGAGGGGACTACGAGCAGTACTTC
TRBV20-1	TRBJ2-7	TRBD1	.	CSAPGQGNFEQYF	TGCAGTGCCCCGGGACAGGGAAATTTTGAGCAGTACTTC
TRBV6-1	TRBJ1-6	.	.	CASRPQVIWPLHF	TGTGCCAGCAGGCCTCAGGTAATCTGGCCCCTCCACTTT
TRBV6-1	TRBJ1-2	TRBD1	medium-sized	CASRPTGQGAGYTF	TGTGCCAGCAGACCAACGGGACAGGGGGCTGGCTACACCTTC
TRBV20-1	TRBJ2-7	.	medium-sized	CSASPPRDSYEQYF	TGCAGTGCTAGCCCCCCTAGGGACTCCTACGAGCAGTACTTC
TRBV20-1	TRBJ1-1	.	medium-sized	CSALQGVNTEAFF	TGCAGTGCTCTACAGGGCGTGAACACTGAAGCTTTCTTT
TRBV7-3	TRBJ2-1	.	.	CASSSYGPSSYNEQFF	TGTGCCAGCAGCTCCTACGGCCCAAGCTCCTACAATGAGCAGTTCTTC
TRBV21-1	TRBJ1-6	.	.	CASGGTGKASYNSPLHF	TGTGCCAGCGGGGGGACAGGGAAGGCCTCCTATAATTCACCCCTCCACTTT
TRBV7-2	TRBJ2-1	TRBD1	few	CASSFQGASGHEQFF	TGTGCCAGCAGCTTCCAGGGGGCGTCAGGTCATGAGCAGTTCTTC
TRBV18	TRBJ2-3	.	.	CASSPQGILTDTQYF	TGTGCCAGCTCACCACAGGGGATCCTCACAGATACGCAGTATTTT
TRBV29-1	TRBJ2-3	.	.	CSVAIFTDTQYF	TGCAGCGTTGCCATATTCACAGATACGCAGTATTTT
TRBV5-1	TRBJ2-3	.	few	CASSSGTYRTDTQYF	TGCGCCAGCAGTTCCGGGACCTATCGCACAGATACGCAGTATTTT
TRBV2	TRBJ2-1	.	.	CASMGRIYNEQFF	TGTGCCAGCATGGGCAGAATTTACAATGAGCAGTTCTTC
TRBV29-1	TRBJ2-7	.	.	CSVARQFSYEQYF	TGCAGCGTTGCCAGACAGTTCTCCTACGAGCAGTACTTC
TRBV18	TRBJ1-6	TRBD1	.	CASSQGTGDSPLHF	TGTGCCAGCTCACAGGGGACAGGGGATTCACCCCTCCACTTT
TRBV30	TRBJ2-3	.	.	CAWSVGSADTQYF	TGTGCCTGGAGTGTAGGGTCGGCGGATACGCAGTATTTT
TRBV5-3	TRBJ1-2	.	medium-sized	CARSFREANYGYTF	TGTGCCAGAAGCTTCAGGGAAGCTAACTATGGCTACACCTTC
TRBV25-1	TRBJ1-1	TRBD1	few	CASSDIDRGKSEAFF	TGTGCCAGCAGTGATATCGACAGGGGGAAATCTGAAGCTTTCTTT